This TCR beta chain was obtained from a study of T cell responses to AZD1222 COVID-19 vaccine. Whole-study findings and limits: Only 5 or 6 individuals given AZD1222 were seropositive at baseline. Across the whole spike, CD4 TCRs peaked at regions 160-218 and 743-854.

CDR3 length: 18 residues. Trimming removed 3 bases from V and 5 bases from J; junction bases left unmatched: 14. Germline loops: CDR1 SEHNR, CDR2 FQNEAQ (reference sequence). A note on this clone: Its antigen remains unidentified.

The method was immunoSEQ multiplex PCR; TCRdb's version includes in-frame clones alone and lacks a portion of them. The sample gives 150,000 to 200,000 clones, roughly 87% of which show up once; about 2.5% is in the top ten. Sequencing was performed on peripheral blood, taken on day 0 of AZD1222 vaccination. The V gene is TRBV7-9, the J gene TRBJ2-3, with 10 bases identical to TRBD2. This receptor was taken from an adult in good health. CDR3 residues: CASSFSLAGEKHGDTQYF. The CDR3 DNA reads TGTGCCAGCAGCTTTAGCCTAGCGGGAGAGAAACACGGAGATACGCAGTATTTT.